This T cell receptor (beta chain) was sequenced for a study of CD4 T cells in relation to SARS-CoV-2 and coronaviruses. In the study overall: The restricting HLA molecule for shared crossreactive spike epitopes was mapped.

A note on this clone: Antigen unknown.

Survey-level TCR-beta sequencing used DNA from CEF-cultured naive and memory CD4+ T cells. Profiling relied on immunoSEQ multiplex PCR, and the TCRdb table lists in-frame clones only, not all of them. The table has 35,000 or so clones, more than 60% seen once. V gave up 3 bases and J gave up 2 bases; unmatched junction bases: 2. CDR3 length: 15 residues. Germline V gene sequence: CDR1 SGHNT, CDR2 YYREEE (reference sequence). The sample taken for sequencing was memory CD4+ T cells from PBMCs, cultured in vitro. The sequence derives from an adult with COVID-19. The chain links TRBV5-4 to TRBJ2-5; 12 bases agree with TRBD2. CDR3 nucleotides: TGTGCCAGCAGCTCCGGACTAGCGGGGCAAGAGACCCAGTACTTC. It is translated as CASSSGLAGQETQYF.